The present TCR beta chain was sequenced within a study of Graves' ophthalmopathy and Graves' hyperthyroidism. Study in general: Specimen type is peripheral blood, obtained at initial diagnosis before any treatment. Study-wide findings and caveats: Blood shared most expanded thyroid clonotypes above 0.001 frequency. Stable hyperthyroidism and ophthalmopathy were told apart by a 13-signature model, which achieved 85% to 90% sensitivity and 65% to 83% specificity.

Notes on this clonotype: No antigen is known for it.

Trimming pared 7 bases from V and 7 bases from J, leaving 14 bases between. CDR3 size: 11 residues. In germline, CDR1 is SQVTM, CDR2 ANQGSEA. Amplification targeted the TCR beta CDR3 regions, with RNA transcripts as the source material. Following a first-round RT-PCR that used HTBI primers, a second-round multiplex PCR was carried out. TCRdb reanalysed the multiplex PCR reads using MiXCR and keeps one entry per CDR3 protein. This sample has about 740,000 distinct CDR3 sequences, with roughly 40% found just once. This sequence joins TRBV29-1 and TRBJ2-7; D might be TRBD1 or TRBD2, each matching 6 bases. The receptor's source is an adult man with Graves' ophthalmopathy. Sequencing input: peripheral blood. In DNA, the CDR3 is TGCAGCGCCCACCAGGGGAGGGAGCAGTACTTC. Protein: CSAHQGREQYF.